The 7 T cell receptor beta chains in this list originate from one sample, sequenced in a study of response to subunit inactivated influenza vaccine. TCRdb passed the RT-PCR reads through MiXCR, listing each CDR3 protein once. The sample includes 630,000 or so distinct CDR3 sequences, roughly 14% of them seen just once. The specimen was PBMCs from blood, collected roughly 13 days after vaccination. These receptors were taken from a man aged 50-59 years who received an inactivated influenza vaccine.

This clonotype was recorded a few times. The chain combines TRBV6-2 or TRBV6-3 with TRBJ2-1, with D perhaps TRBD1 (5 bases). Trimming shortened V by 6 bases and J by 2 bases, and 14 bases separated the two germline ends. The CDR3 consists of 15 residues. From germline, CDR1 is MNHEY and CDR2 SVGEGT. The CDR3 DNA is TGTGCCAGCAGCTCCCAGGGTAGGGCCTACAATGAGCAGTTCTTC. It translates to CASSSQGRAYNEQFF.

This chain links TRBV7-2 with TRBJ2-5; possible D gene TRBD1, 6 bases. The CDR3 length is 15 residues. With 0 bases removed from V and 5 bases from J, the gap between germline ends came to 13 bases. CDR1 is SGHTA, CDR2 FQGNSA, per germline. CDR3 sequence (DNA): TGTGCCAGCAGCTTAGCCTGGGGGCGCCCGGAGACCCAGTACTTC. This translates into CASSLAWGRPETQYF.

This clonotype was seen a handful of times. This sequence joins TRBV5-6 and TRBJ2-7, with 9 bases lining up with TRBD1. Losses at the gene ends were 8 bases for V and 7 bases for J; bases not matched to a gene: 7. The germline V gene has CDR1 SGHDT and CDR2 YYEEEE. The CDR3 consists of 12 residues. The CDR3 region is CASGTGSREQYF. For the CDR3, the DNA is TGTGCCAGTGGGACAGGGTCGAGGGAGCAGTACTTC.

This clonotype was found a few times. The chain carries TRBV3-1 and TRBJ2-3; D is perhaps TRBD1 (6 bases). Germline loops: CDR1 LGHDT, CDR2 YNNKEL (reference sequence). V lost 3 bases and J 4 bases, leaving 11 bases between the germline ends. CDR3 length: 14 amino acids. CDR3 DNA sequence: TGTGCCAGCAGCCAGCTGGGGGCCCCAGATACGCAGTATTTT. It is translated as CASSQLGAPDTQYF.

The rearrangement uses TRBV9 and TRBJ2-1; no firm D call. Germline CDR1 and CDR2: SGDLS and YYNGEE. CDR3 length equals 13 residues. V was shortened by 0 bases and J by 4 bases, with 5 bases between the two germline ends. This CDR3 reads CASSVDGYNEQFF. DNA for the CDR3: TGTGCCAGCAGCGTAGACGGTTACAATGAGCAGTTCTTC.

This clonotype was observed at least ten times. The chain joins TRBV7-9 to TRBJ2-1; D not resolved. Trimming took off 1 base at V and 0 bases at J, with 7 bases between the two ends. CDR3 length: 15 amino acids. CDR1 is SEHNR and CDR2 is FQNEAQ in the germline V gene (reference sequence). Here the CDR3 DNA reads TGTGCCAGCAGCTTAGGGGTTGGCTCCTACAATGAGCAGTTCTTC. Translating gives CASSLGVGSYNEQFF.

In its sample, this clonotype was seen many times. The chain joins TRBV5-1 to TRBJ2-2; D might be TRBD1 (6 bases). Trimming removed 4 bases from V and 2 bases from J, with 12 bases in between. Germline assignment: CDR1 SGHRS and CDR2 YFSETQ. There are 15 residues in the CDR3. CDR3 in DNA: TGCGCCAGCAGCCAACTACAGGGTAACACCGGGGAGCTGTTTTTT. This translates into CASSQLQGNTGELFF.